Listed below are T cell receptor beta chains from one sample, sequenced in a study of Graves' ophthalmopathy and Graves' hyperthyroidism. TCRdb ran MiXCR on the multiplex PCR reads and lists one entry per CDR3 protein. Of around 470,000 distinct CDR3 sequences listed, 13% to 15% are singletons. Sequenced: blood. All receptors derive from a woman aged 25 to 45 with Graves' ophthalmopathy. Both conserved end residues are part of each CDR3. Fields, in order: clone size, D gene, V gene, J gene, CDR3 protein, CDR3 DNA. The D gene is left open where the match is weak. Clone size, where shown, is once, few, many, or a class for clones that have expanded.

size: many
D: .
V: TRBV15
J: TRBJ2-7
CDR3: CATSRDQGDEQYF
DNA: TGTGCCACCAGCAGAGATCAGGGCGACGAGCAGTACTTC

size: .
D: TRBD2
V: TRBV20-1
J: TRBJ2-5
CDR3: CSATWTSGWTQETQYF
DNA: TGCAGTGCCACCTGGACTAGCGGGTGGACACAAGAGACCCAGTACTTC

size: many
D: .
V: TRBV7-2
J: TRBJ1-2
CDR3: CASRLAAAQGYTF
DNA: TGTGCCAGCAGATTGGCGGCAGCTCAAGGCTACACCTTC

size: .
D: .
V: TRBV11-2
J: TRBJ1-2
CDR3: CASSWTDFYGYTF
DNA: TGTGCCAGCAGCTGGACAGACTTCTATGGCTACACCTTC

size: many
D: TRBD2
V: TRBV11-2
J: TRBJ2-5
CDR3: CASSLEYLELAGGSGETQYF
DNA: TGTGCCAGCAGCTTAGAGTATCTGGAACTAGCGGGAGGGTCAGGGGAGACCCAGTACTTC

size: .
D: TRBD2
V: TRBV5-4
J: TRBJ2-2
CDR3: CASSLMTSGSTPGELFF
DNA: TGTGCCAGCAGCTTGATGACTAGCGGGAGTACCCCCGGGGAGCTGTTTTTT

size: many
D: TRBD1
V: TRBV30
J: TRBJ2-7
CDR3: CAWIPPWTGSHEQYF
DNA: TGTGCCTGGATTCCCCCGTGGACAGGGAGCCACGAGCAGTACTTC

size: .
D: .
V: TRBV27
J: TRBJ1-1
CDR3: CASRRSLQGSTEAFF
DNA: TGTGCCAGCAGGCGCTCCCTCCAGGGGAGCACTGAAGCTTTCTTT

size: few
D: .
V: TRBV9
J: TRBJ1-3
CDR3: CASSDPYGAGSSGNTIYF
DNA: TGTGCCAGCAGCGATCCCTACGGGGCAGGGTCATCTGGAAACACCATATATTTT

size: many
D: .
V: TRBV12-3/TRBV12-4
J: TRBJ2-6
CDR3: CASSAGPGANVLTF
DNA: TGTGCCAGCAGTGCCGGCCCTGGGGCCAACGTCCTGACTTTC

size: many
D: .
V: TRBV6-1
J: TRBJ1-5
CDR3: CASSESPGQPNQPQHF
DNA: TGTGCCAGCAGTGAATCCCCGGGGCAGCCCAATCAGCCCCAGCATTTT

size: many
D: TRBD1
V: TRBV13
J: TRBJ1-2
CDR3: CASSLGLLGQGYYGYTF
DNA: TGTGCCAGCAGTCTCGGATTGTTGGGACAGGGATATTATGGCTACACCTTC

size: few
D: TRBD1
V: TRBV30
J: TRBJ1-1
CDR3: CAFAGGRNTEAFF
DNA: TGTGCCTTCGCAGGGGGCAGGAACACTGAAGCTTTCTTT

size: many
D: TRBD2
V: TRBV3-1
J: TRBJ2-7
CDR3: CASSQKGDIGTSGAYEQYF
DNA: TGTGCCAGCAGCCAGAAGGGGGATATAGGAACTAGCGGCGCCTACGAGCAGTACTTC

size: many
D: .
V: TRBV5-1
J: TRBJ1-1
CDR3: CASSFGAPTEAFF
DNA: TGCGCCAGCAGCTTCGGGGCTCCCACTGAAGCTTTCTTT